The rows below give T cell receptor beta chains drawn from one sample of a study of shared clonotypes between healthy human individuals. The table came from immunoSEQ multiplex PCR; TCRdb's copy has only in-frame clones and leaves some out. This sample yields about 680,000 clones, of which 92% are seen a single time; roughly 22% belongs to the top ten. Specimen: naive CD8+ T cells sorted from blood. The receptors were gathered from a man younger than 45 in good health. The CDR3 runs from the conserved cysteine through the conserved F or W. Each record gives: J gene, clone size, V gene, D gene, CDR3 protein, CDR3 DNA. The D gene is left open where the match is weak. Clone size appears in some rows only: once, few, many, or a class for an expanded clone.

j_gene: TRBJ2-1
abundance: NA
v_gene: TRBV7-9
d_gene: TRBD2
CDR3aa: CASSGGVAGGIGEQFF
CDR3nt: TGTGCCAGCAGCGGTGGGGTAGCGGGAGGAATAGGTGAGCAGTTCTTC

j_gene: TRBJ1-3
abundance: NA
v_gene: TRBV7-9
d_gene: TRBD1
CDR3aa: CASSLSTGPGNTIYF
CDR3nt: TGTGCCAGCAGCTTATCGACAGGGCCTGGAAACACCATATATTTT

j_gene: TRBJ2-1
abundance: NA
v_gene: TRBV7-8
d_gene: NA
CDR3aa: CASSLEKEFIEQFF
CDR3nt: TGTGCCAGCAGCTTAGAGAAGGAGTTTATTGAGCAGTTCTTC

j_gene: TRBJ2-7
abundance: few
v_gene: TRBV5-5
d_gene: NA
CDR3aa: CASSGMTYEQYF
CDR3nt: TGTGCCAGCAGCGGGATGACATACGAGCAGTACTTC

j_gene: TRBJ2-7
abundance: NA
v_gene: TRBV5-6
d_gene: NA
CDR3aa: CAGSPGPGEQYF
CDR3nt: TGTGCCGGCAGCCCGGGCCCTGGCGAGCAGTACTTC

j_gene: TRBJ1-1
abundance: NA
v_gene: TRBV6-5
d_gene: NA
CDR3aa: CASSSSPAGRDTEAFF
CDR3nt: TGTGCCAGCAGTTCCTCCCCCGCAGGGAGGGACACTGAAGCTTTCTTT

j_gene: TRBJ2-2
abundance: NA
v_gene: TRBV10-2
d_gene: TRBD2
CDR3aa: CASAGTSGRARYAGELFF
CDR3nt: TGCGCCAGCGCCGGGACTAGCGGGAGGGCGAGGTACGCCGGGGAGCTGTTTTTT

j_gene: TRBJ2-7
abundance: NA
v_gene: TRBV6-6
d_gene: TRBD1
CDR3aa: CASSTGVEQYF
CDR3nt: TGTGCCAGCAGCACAGGGGTCGAGCAGTACTTC

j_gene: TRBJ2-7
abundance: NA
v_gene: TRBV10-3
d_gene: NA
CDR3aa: CAISEQGTSYEQYF
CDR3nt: TGTGCCATCAGTGAGCAGGGCACCAGCTACGAGCAGTACTTC

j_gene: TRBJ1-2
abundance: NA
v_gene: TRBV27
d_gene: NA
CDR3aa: CASSSLSRDNYGYTF
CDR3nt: TGTGCCAGCAGTTCTTTATCACGGGATAACTATGGCTACACCTTC

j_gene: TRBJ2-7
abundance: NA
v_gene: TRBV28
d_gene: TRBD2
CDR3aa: CASSFDLAGEHYEQYF
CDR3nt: TGTGCCAGCAGTTTTGACCTAGCGGGAGAACACTACGAGCAGTACTTC

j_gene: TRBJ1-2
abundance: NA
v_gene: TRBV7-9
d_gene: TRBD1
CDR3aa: CASSAAGTGGAGGYTF
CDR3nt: TGTGCCAGCAGCGCAGCCGGGACAGGGGGCGCAGGGGGCTACACCTTC

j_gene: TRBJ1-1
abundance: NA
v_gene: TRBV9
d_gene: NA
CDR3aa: CASSVGTPGPTLEAFF
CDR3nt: TGTGCCAGCAGCGTAGGCACACCGGGACCGACCCTTGAAGCTTTCTTT

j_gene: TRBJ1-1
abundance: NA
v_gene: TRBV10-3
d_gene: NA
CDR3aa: CAGRTDGDTEAFF
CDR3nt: TGTGCCGGACGAACCGACGGGGACACTGAAGCTTTCTTT

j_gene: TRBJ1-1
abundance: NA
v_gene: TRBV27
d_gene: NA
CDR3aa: CASSLMGHTEAFF
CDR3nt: TGTGCCAGCAGTTTGATGGGTCACACTGAAGCTTTCTTT

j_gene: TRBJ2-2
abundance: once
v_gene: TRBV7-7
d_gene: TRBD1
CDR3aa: CASSQTGTGVGYLAGELFF
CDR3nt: TGTGCTAGCAGCCAAACCGGGACAGGGGTCGGTTATTTGGCCGGGGAGCTGTTTTTT

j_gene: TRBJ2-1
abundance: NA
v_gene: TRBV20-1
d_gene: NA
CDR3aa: CSAPFSNEQFF
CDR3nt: TGCAGTGCTCCCTTTTCCAATGAGCAGTTCTTC

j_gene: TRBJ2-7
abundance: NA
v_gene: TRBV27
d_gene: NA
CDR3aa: CASSSLAVRTYEQYF
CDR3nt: TGTGCCAGCAGTTCACTGGCTGTCCGAACCTACGAGCAGTACTTC

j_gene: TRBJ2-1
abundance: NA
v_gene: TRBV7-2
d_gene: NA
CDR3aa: CASSSFHNEQFF
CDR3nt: TGTGCCAGCAGCTCATTTCACAATGAGCAGTTCTTC

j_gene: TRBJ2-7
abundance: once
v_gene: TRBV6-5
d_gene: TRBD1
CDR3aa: CASSYFSGQGYEQYF
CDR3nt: TGTGCCAGCAGTTATTTTTCCGGACAGGGCTACGAGCAGTACTTC

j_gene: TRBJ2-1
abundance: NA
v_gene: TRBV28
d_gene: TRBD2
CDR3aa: CASSLSQREEDEQFF
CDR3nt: TGTGCCAGCAGTTTAAGTCAGCGGGAGGAGGACGAGCAGTTCTTC

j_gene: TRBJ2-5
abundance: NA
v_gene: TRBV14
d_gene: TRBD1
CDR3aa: CASSSGGGLQETQYF
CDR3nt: TGTGCCAGCAGCTCAGGGGGCGGCCTTCAAGAGACCCAGTACTTC

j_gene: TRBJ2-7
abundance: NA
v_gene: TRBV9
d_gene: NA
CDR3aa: CASSVAGEASYEQYF
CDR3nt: TGTGCCAGCAGCGTAGCGGGGGAGGCCTCCTACGAGCAGTACTTC

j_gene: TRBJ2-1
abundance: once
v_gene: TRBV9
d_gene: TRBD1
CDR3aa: CASSGKAGQGDNEQFF
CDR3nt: TGTGCCAGCAGCGGAAAAGCGGGACAGGGAGACAATGAGCAGTTCTTC

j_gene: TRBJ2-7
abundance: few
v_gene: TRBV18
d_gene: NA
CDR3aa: CASSVQGPVEQYF
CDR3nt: TGTGCCAGCTCAGTACAGGGCCCGGTCGAGCAGTACTTC

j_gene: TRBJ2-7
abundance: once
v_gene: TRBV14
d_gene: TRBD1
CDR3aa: CASSHTDRALPVGRDEQYF
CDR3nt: TGTGCCAGCAGCCATACGGACAGGGCACTTCCCGTAGGTAGGGACGAGCAGTACTTC

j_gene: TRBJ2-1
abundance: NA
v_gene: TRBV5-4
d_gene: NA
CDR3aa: CASSLGINEQFF
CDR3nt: TGTGCCAGCAGCTTGGGTATAAATGAGCAGTTCTTC

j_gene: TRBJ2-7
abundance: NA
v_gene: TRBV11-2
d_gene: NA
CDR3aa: CASSLSSWDGFYEQYF
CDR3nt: TGTGCCAGCAGCTTATCTTCGTGGGACGGTTTCTACGAGCAGTACTTC